Following are 8 T cell receptor beta chains from one sample sequenced in a study of Graves' ophthalmopathy and Graves' hyperthyroidism. RNA served as the template for amplifying TCR beta CDR3 regions. An opening RT-PCR round employed HTBI primers and preceded a second-round multiplex PCR. Via MiXCR, TCRdb re-called the multiplex PCR reads, giving one row per CDR3 protein. The repertoire has about 620,000 distinct CDR3 sequences, 22% of them found once; the top ten carry about 6.6%. Sequenced material: peripheral blood. These receptors originate from a woman under 30 with stable Graves' hyperthyroidism. Some clones in this sample may be carry-over from other donors' samples.

This clonotype was detected many times. V gene TRBV20-1 combines with J gene TRBJ2-7, with D unclear. V was shortened by 7 bases and J by 7 bases, with 17 bases between the two germline ends. The germline V gene has CDR1 DFQATT and CDR2 SNEGSKA (reference sequence). This CDR3 is built from 12 residues. The CDR3 DNA is TGCAGTGTTACACCATCTAGTGAAGAGCAGTACTTC. It translates to CSVTPSSEEQYF.

In this sample, this clonotype turned up many times. The chain employs TRBV7-2 and TRBJ2-5; the D gene is possibly TRBD2 (6 bases). Germline V gene sequence: CDR1 SGHTA, CDR2 FQGNSA. Trimming cost V 5 bases and J 2 bases, with 18 bases left between them. This CDR3 region has 16 residues. The CDR3 DNA follows: TGTGCCAGCAGCCTTGGGTCTGGGGGAGGACAAGAGACCCAGTACTTC. Its protein is CASSLGSGGGQETQYF.

Comment on this clonotype: This clone may be a read error of a much larger clone one base away. The J gene is TRBJ1-2, the V gene TRBV9; D is undetermined. The germline V and J ends were trimmed by 4 bases and 8 bases, with 15 bases remaining between them. CDR1 is SGDLS, CDR2 YYNGEE, per germline. The CDR3 runs 13 residues. In DNA, the CDR3 is TGTGCCAGCAGCCCCCCCAGGATTGACGGCTACACCTTC. It is translated as CASSPPRIDGYTF.

In its sample, this clonotype was seen many times. The chain recombines TRBV7-2 with TRBJ1-2; D remains ambiguous. This CDR3 comprises 15 residues. Germline CDR1 is SGHTA and CDR2 is FQGNSA. The V end was cut by 5 bases, the J end by 4 bases, with 17 bases between. This CDR3 is CASSRLSGTIYGYTF. Here the CDR3 DNA reads TGTGCCAGCAGCCGCCTTTCAGGCACCATCTATGGCTACACCTTC. The full variable domain, with the rest looked up from reference TRBV7-2 and TRBJ1-2, is GAGVSQSPSNKVTEKGKDVELRCDPISGHTALYWYRQSLGQGLEFLIYFQGNSAPDKSGLPSDRFSAERTGGSVSTLTIQRTQQEDSAVYLCASSRLSGTIYGYTFGSGTRLTVV.

This clonotype has a handful of counts. V and J are TRBV11-2 and TRBJ1-1; maybe TRBD1 (6 bases). The CDR3 totals 15 residues. Germline V gene lookup returns CDR1 SGHAT and CDR2 FQNNGV. V lost 5 bases to trimming and J lost 1 base, with 14 bases between them. This CDR3 is CASSLRPGANTEAFF. In DNA form, the CDR3 reads TGTGCCAGCAGCCTTAGGCCAGGGGCGAACACTGAAGCTTTCTTT.

In its sample, this clonotype was seen many times. The gene calls are TRBV9 and TRBJ1-2, with D possibly being TRBD1 (5 bases). V was trimmed by 6 bases and J by 2 bases, leaving 14 bases between them. Germline lookup yields CDR1 SGDLS and CDR2 YYNGEE. The CDR3 covers 14 residues. CDR3 region: CASTVGQMNYGYTF. The CDR3 DNA follows: TGTGCCAGCACGGTTGGACAAATGAACTATGGCTACACCTTC.

This clonotype was recorded at least ten times. For the CDR3, the DNA is TGTGCCAGCAGTGGAGGGGACAACTCCTACGAGCAGTACTTC. Protein: CASSGGDNSYEQYF. V is TRBV27 and J is TRBJ2-7; D tentatively fits TRBD1 or TRBD2 (6 bases each). The CDR3 runs 14 residues. Germline assignment: CDR1 MNHEY and CDR2 SMNVEV (reference sequence). V dropped 5 bases and J dropped 0 bases, with 11 bases sitting between them.

The V and J genes are TRBV11-2 and TRBJ1-6; possible D gene TRBD1, 5 bases. The germline CDR1 and CDR2 sequences are SGHAT and FQNNGV. Trimming removed 2 bases from V and 9 bases from J, with 8 bases in between. The CDR3 sequence is 13 residues long. CDR3 bases: TGTGCCAGCAGCTTAAGGGGAGGTTCACCCCTCCACTTT. It is translated as CASSLRGGSPLHF.